This TCR beta chain was captured in a study of T cells after yellow fever vaccination. Study-wide context: Preparation of the low-cell-number fractions used SMART-Seq v4 Ultra Low Input. Whole-study findings and limits: Abundant bulk-derived clonotypes could contaminate FACS-sorted repertoires. Peaking on day 5 versus 15, the secondary response was faster but weaker.

There are many counts of this clonotype. Antigen: not known. With 0 bases removed from V and 6 bases from J, the gap between germline ends came to 4 bases. Germline V gene data show CDR1 as LGHNA and CDR2 as YSLEER. This CDR3 comprises 12 residues. TCRdb used MiXCR to reprocess the 5' RACE reads, holding one entry per CDR3 protein. The table records about 400,000 distinct CDR3 sequences, approximately 10% of them present only once. This specimen consisted of PBMCs, obtained on the day of the first yellow fever vaccination. J is TRBJ2-3 and V is TRBV4-3; D is uncertain. The receptor was isolated from a man between 18 and 29 years old who received the YFV17D yellow fever vaccine. The CDR3 bases are TGCGCCAGCAGCCAAGATCTTGATACGCAGTATTTT. Its translation: CASSQDLDTQYF.